This T cell receptor (beta chain) was obtained from a study of vaccination effects on CD4 cells after COVID-19. About the research overall: Two doses of either BNT162b2 or mRNA-1273 were given to each participant.

Regarding this clone: The antigen remains undetermined.

Profiling relied on immunoSEQ multiplex PCR, and the TCRdb table lists in-frame clones only, not all of them. The sample carries roughly 42,000 clones, roughly 70% recorded once. Antigen-specific CD4+ T cells were expanded with viral peptide pools in the ViraFEST assay before sequencing. Isolation of CD4+ T cells took place after approximately 10 days of culture. The vaccine recipients had no prior SARS-CoV-2 infection, with negative nucleocapsid antibodies. Days 3 and 7 saw half the medium replaced with IL-2 medium. The input for sequencing was CD4+ T cells from PBMCs cultured with HCoV-OC43 spike peptides, taken before COVID-19 vaccination. The subset is: HCoV-OC43 spike overlapping peptide pool stimulation. This TCR was recovered from a human donor who received a COVID-19 vaccine.

The CDR3 spells CASSLYARGRTTEAFF. CDR3 in DNA: TGTGCCAGCAGTTTATACGCTAGGGGACGGACCACTGAAGCTTTCTTT. The chain employs TRBV28 and TRBJ1-1, with a possible D match to TRBD1 (5 bases). Trimming stripped 1 base from V and 4 bases from J, with 16 bases between. Germline CDR1 reads MDHEN; CDR2 reads SYDVKM. CDR3 length equals 16 residues.